The 14 T cell receptor beta chains reported below all come from one sample, sequenced in a study of breast tumors, draining lymph nodes, adjacent tissues. The lymph nodes were axillary draining lymph nodes from breast cancer patients. In TCRdb, the multiplex PCR reads were re-called with MiXCR into one record per CDR3 protein. The sample consists of 270,000 or so distinct CDR3 sequences, over 30% of them appearing once. The specimen was axillary lymph node tissue. Receptors were obtained from a female donor with breast cancer. Some clones in this sample may be carry-over from other donors' samples.

This sequence joins TRBV2 and TRBJ1-4, with D possibly TRBD1 on 5 matching bases. The germline CDR1 and CDR2 sequences are SNHLY and FYNNEI. V lost 7 bases, J lost 7 bases, and 10 bases lay in between. The CDR3 is 12 amino acids. The CDR3 protein is CASIGRGEKLFF. CDR3 DNA: TGTGCCAGCATCGGTAGGGGTGAAAAACTGTTTTTT.

This clonotype was seen at least ten times. The chain is built from TRBV10-1 and TRBJ2-2; perhaps TRBD2 as D (6 bases). This CDR3 is 15 amino acids long. Germline V gene data show CDR1 as WNHNN and CDR2 as SYGVQD (reference sequence). Trimming removed 3 bases from V and 2 bases from J, with 10 bases in between. CDR3 coding DNA: TGCGCCAGCAGTGACGGGAGCCGTAACACCGGGGAGCTGTTTTTT. Translation gives CASSDGSRNTGELFF.

This clonotype was detected many times. The CDR3 is CASSLRSGLRDEQFF. In nucleotides, the CDR3 is TGTGCCAGCAGTTTGCGTAGCGGGCTTAGGGATGAGCAGTTCTTC. This chain links TRBV12-3 or TRBV12-4 with TRBJ2-1; 7 bases map to TRBD2. The trim removed 3 bases at V and 8 bases at J, leaving 10 bases unmatched. The CDR3 loop spans 15 amino acids.

This clonotype has ten or more counts. The V call is TRBV11-3, the J call TRBJ2-1; no clear D gene. Germline V lookup: CDR1 SGHNT, CDR2 YENEEA. The V end was cut by 4 bases, the J end by 7 bases, with 5 bases between. The CDR3 contains 11 residues. CDR3 loop: CASSSENEQFF. CDR3 nucleotides: TGTGCCAGCAGCTCCGAAAATGAGCAGTTCTTC.

This clonotype came up once. The gene calls are TRBV20-1 and TRBJ1-5; the D is unclear. Germline loops: CDR1 DFQATT, CDR2 SNEGSKA (reference sequence). Trimming took off 1 base at V and 2 bases at J, with 6 bases between the two ends. The CDR3 is 13 residues long. The DNA of the CDR3 is TGCAGTGCTAGAGGGTTGGGCAATCAGCCCCAGCATTTT. This encodes CSARGLGNQPQHF.

Ten or more counts support this clonotype. This chain connects TRBV20-1 to TRBJ1-5; the D gene is possibly TRBD1 (5 bases). In germline, CDR1 is DFQATT, CDR2 SNEGSKA (reference sequence). This CDR3 is built from 14 residues. The ends were cut back, 0 bases at V and 2 bases at J, with 8 bases in the middle. The CDR3 sequence is CSARDGAGNQPQHF. CDR3 coding DNA: TGCAGTGCTAGAGATGGGGCGGGCAATCAGCCCCAGCATTTT.

This clonotype turned up a few times. This may be a read error, as it is one base from a much larger clone. The rearrangement joins TRBV7-2 to TRBJ2-1; D assignment may be TRBD1 or TRBD2 (5 bases each). Per the germline V gene, CDR1 is SGHTA and CDR2 is FQGNSA. The CDR3 contains 15 residues. CDR3 sequence (DNA): TGTGCCAGCAGCCCTAGGACCGGGACCTACAATGAGCAGCTCTTC. Its protein product is CASSPRTGTYNEQLF.

With respect to this clonotype: A much more abundant neighbour one base away suggests this may be a read error. J is TRBJ2-7 and V is TRBV5-4; the match to TRBD1 covers 7 bases. V shed 4 bases, J shed 0 bases, and the junction held 7 bases outside the gene matches. The CDR3 consists of 15 residues. The germline V gene encodes CDR1 SGHNT and CDR2 YYREEE (reference sequence). For the CDR3, the DNA is TGTGCCAGCAGCCGCGTGACAGGGAGCTCCTACGAGCAGTACTTC. Translating gives CASSRVTGSSYEQYF.

This chain joins TRBV2 and TRBJ1-5, with TRBD1 matching over 9 bases. The trim removed 6 bases at V and 7 bases at J, leaving 10 bases unmatched. Germline CDR1 reads SNHLY; CDR2 reads FYNNEI. The CDR3 length is 15 residues. The CDR3 is CASRDRGVSHQPQHF. The CDR3 coding sequence is TGTGCCAGCAGAGACAGGGGGGTTTCGCACCAGCCCCAGCATTTT.

With respect to this clonotype: One base away lies a much larger clone, so this may be a sequencing read error. V gene TRBV6-6 combines with J gene TRBJ2-3; 8 nucleotides agree with TRBD2. Unmatched junction bases numbered 8, after V lost 2 bases and J lost 4 bases. CDR1 MNHNY and CDR2 SVGAGI come from the germline V gene (reference sequence). The CDR3 sequence is 16 residues long. The CDR3 reads CASSYGIAGNADTQYF. DNA for the CDR3: TGTGCCAGCAGTTACGGAATAGCGGGGAACGCAGATACGCAGTATTTT.

The sample holds many counts of this clonotype. The chain couples TRBV7-6 to TRBJ1-4, with D tentatively TRBD1 (6 bases). Germline V gene lookup returns CDR1 SGHVS and CDR2 FNYEAQ. The V and J ends lost 3 bases and 3 bases respectively, with 8 bases between them. The CDR3 is made up of 14 amino acids. The CDR3 bases are TGTGCCAGCAGCTTGGGACAAGCTAATGAAAAACTGTTTTTT. It specifies CASSLGQANEKLFF.

This clonotype was counted many times. The CDR3 protein is CASSLALPYGYTF. The CDR3 DNA is TGTGCCAGCAGCTTAGCGCTGCCCTATGGCTACACCTTC. This chain connects TRBV7-9 to TRBJ1-2; no clear D gene. Germline lookup yields CDR1 SEHNR and CDR2 FQNEAQ (reference sequence). V lost 0 bases and J 4 bases, leaving 6 bases between the germline ends. The CDR3 contains 13 residues. Variable domain in full (rest from reference TRBV7-9 and TRBJ1-2): DTGVSQNPRHKITKRGQNVTFRCDPISEHNRLYWYRQTLGQGPEFLTYFQNEAQLEKSRLLSDRFSAERPKGSFSTLEIQRTEQGDSAMYLCASSLALPYGYTFGSGTRLTVV.

This clonotype was counted ten times or more. J is TRBJ1-3 and V is TRBV7-9; D may be TRBD1 (5 bases). V was pared by 8 bases and J by 4 bases, with 15 bases between. CDR1 SEHNR and CDR2 FQNEAQ come from the germline V gene (reference sequence). The CDR3 loop spans 14 amino acids. CDR3 loop: CASVNPGYGNTIYF. DNA for the CDR3: TGTGCCAGCGTTAATCCAGGGTACGGAAACACCATATATTTT. The whole variable domain, remainder taken from reference TRBV7-9 and TRBJ1-3, is DTGVSQNPRHKITKRGQNVTFRCDPISEHNRLYWYRQTLGQGPEFLTYFQNEAQLEKSRLLSDRFSAERPKGSFSTLEIQRTEQGDSAMYLCASVNPGYGNTIYFGEGSWLTVV.

About this clonotype itself: Possible read error: a much larger clone is one base away. No conserved phenylalanine or tryptophan is present at the end of the CDR3, so a read error is the likely explanation. The chain carries TRBV6-2 or TRBV6-3 and TRBJ2-6; D remains ambiguous. Germline V gene data show CDR1 as MNHEY and CDR2 as SVGEGT. V was trimmed by 2 bases and J by 0 bases, leaving 5 bases between them. CDR3 size: 15 residues. As DNA, the CDR3 is TGTGCCAGCAGTTACGGGTACTCTGGGGCCAACGTCCTGACTCTC. This sequence encodes CASSYGYSGANVLTL.